This T cell receptor (beta chain) originates from a study of blood T cell repertoires in COVID-19. Background on the study: Researchers got acute and convalescent COVID-19 samples from the United States, Italy and Spain.

Germline V gene lookup returns CDR1 MGHRA and CDR2 YSYEKL. V lost 0 bases, J lost 5 bases, and 9 bases stayed unmatched. The CDR3 is 17 amino acids. Authors' analysis steps: Estimates of nucleated cell counts were drawn from the amplification of reference gene primers. The protocol was immunoSEQ multiplex PCR, while the TCRdb copy is restricted to in-frame clones and leaves out a portion. That table gives V, J and clone size, and the DNA gave D and trimming. The table shows about 250,000 clones, with around nine tenths occurring only once. The sequence derives from a woman between 25 and 40 years old with acute COVID-19. The V and J genes are TRBV4-1 and TRBJ1-5; 8 nucleotides line up with TRBD1. The sequenced sample consisted of PBMCs or T cells enriched from blood (not recorded which). The CDR3 DNA reads as TGCGCCAGCAGCCAAGATCCTGGACAGGGTACCGATCAGCCCCAGCATTTT. Protein product: CASSQDPGQGTDQPQHF.